Following are 24 T cell receptor beta chains from one sample sequenced in a study of T cells in Graves' hyperthyroidism and ophthalmopathy. The investigators amplified TCR beta CDR3 regions from RNA transcripts. RT-PCR in the first round (using the HTBI primer set) targeted the TCR CDR3. One entry per CDR3 protein results from TCRdb running MiXCR on the multiplex PCR reads. This sample has 650,000 to 800,000 distinct CDR3 sequences, with over 40% found just once. Sequencing was performed on peripheral blood or thyroid tissue (not recorded which). The receptors here all came from an adult man with Graves' disease, either hyperthyroidism or ophthalmopathy (not recorded which).

This chain connects TRBV10-3 to TRBJ1-4; D unclear. Germline V gene sequence: CDR1 ENHRY, CDR2 SYGVKD. V shed 2 bases and J shed 13 bases, with 14 bases lying between them. The CDR3 runs 13 residues. CDR3 sequence (DNA): TGTGCCATCAGTGAGGGGCTCGATCATGGACTGTTTTTT. Translation gives CAISEGLDHGLFF.

The chain is built from TRBV14 and TRBJ1-4, with D hard to call. The length of the CDR3 is 16 residues. Germline CDR1 SGHDN, CDR2 FVKESK. The ends were cut back, 3 bases at V and 7 bases at J, with 18 bases in the middle. CDR3 sequence: CASSHTGAGRGEKLFF. CDR3 DNA sequence: TGTGCCAGCAGCCACACGGGCGCAGGCCGAGGTGAAAAACTGTTTTTT. The full variable domain, completed using reference TRBV14 and TRBJ1-4, is EAGVTQFPSHSVIEKGQTVTLRCDPISGHDNLYWYRRVMGKEIKFLLHFVKESKQDESGMPNNRFLAERTGGTYSTLKVQPAELEDSGVYFCASSHTGAGRGEKLFFGSGTQLSVL.

This clonotype showed up just a few times. The chain recombines TRBV7-2 with TRBJ1-4; no reliable D call. The CDR3 covers 15 residues. CDR1 and CDR2 (germline): SGHTA, FQGNSA. Deletions cut 2 bases from V and 6 bases from J, with 13 bases between. CDR3 residues: CASSLKRGVYEKLFF. In DNA, the CDR3 is TGTGCCAGCAGCTTAAAGCGGGGAGTTTATGAAAAACTGTTTTTT.

This clonotype was seen at least ten times. The chain links TRBV29-1 to TRBJ1-4; D gene uncertain. Between the trimmed V and J ends, which lost 0 bases and 8 bases, there was a span of 16 bases. In germline, CDR1 is SQVTM, CDR2 ANQGSEA. The CDR3 contains 15 residues. CDR3 sequence: CSVEDQTGGEEKLFF. CDR3 nucleotides: TGCAGCGTTGAAGATCAGACTGGTGGAGAGGAAAAACTGTTTTTT.

The sample holds one count of this clonotype. This chain uses TRBV29-1 with TRBJ1-5, with D hard to call. This CDR3 spans 12 amino acids. Per the germline V gene, CDR1 is SQVTM and CDR2 is ANQGSEA. CDR3 bases: TGCAGTGAAGCCCCGAGCGATCAGCCCCAGCATTTT. Protein sequence: CSEAPSDQPQHF.

With regard to this clonotype: It may be a read error: a sequence one base away is much more abundant. This sequence joins TRBV11-3 and TRBJ2-5; D uncertain. CDR3 length: 13 amino acids. Per the germline V gene, CDR1 is SGHNT and CDR2 is YENEEA. The CDR3 protein is CANSLLQLETQYF. The CDR3, as DNA: TGTGCCAACAGCTTATTACAGCTGGAGACCCAGTACTTC. Full variable domain (rest looked up from reference TRBV11-3 and TRBJ2-5): EAGVVQSPRYKIIEKKQPVAFWCNPISGHNTLYWYLQNLGQGPELLIRYENEEAVDDSQLPKDRFSAERLKGVDSTLKIQPAELGDSAVYLCANSLLQLETQYFGPGTRLLVL.

This chain joins TRBV6-5 and TRBJ2-7; D could derive from TRBD1 or TRBD2 (5 bases each). The CDR3 loop spans 15 amino acids. Trimming stripped 5 bases from V and 5 bases from J, with 19 bases between. From germline, CDR1 is MNHEY and CDR2 SVGAGI. The CDR3 loop is CASSPLGTLGHEQYF. The CDR3 DNA is TGTGCCAGCAGTCCTCTCGGGACCCTGGGCCACGAGCAGTACTTC.

This chain joins TRBV15 and TRBJ1-6; D is unclear. The germline gives CDR1 LNHNV, CDR2 YYDKDF (reference sequence). The length of the CDR3 is 9 residues. The chain's CDR3 is CPPYSPLHF. The CDR3 nucleotides are TGTCCCCCCTATTCACCCCTCCACTTT.

This rearrangement joins TRBV7-2 to TRBJ2-6; 9 bases map to TRBD1. The CDR3 spans 20 residues. Germline V gene lookup returns CDR1 SGHTA and CDR2 FQGNSA. Trimming took 6 bases from V and 4 from J; bases not matched to a gene: 19. The DNA of the CDR3 is TGTGCCAGCAGTCTCCGGGACAGGGTTTTCTCCGCGGGGGGGGCCAACGTCCTGACTTTC. This encodes CASSLRDRVFSAGGANVLTF.

This clonotype was seen ten or more times. The gene calls are TRBV7-9 and TRBJ2-7; no reliable D call. Germline V gene lookup returns CDR1 SEHNR and CDR2 FQNEAQ (reference sequence). CDR3 length: 13 amino acids. V lost 5 bases and J lost 3, with 11 bases in between. The CDR3 DNA is TGTGCCAGCAGCGATGACCGAGTCTACGAGCAGTACTTC. It translates to CASSDDRVYEQYF.

This sequence joins TRBV12-5 and TRBJ1-2, with TRBD1 identical over 9 bases. Germline assignment: CDR1 LGHNT and CDR2 FRNRAP. The CDR3 loop spans 16 amino acids. V shed 7 bases, J shed 0 bases, and the junction held 9 bases outside the gene matches. The CDR3 sequence: CASAYSGTGSNYGYTF. In nucleotides, the CDR3 is TGTGCTAGTGCCTACTCCGGGACAGGGTCTAACTATGGCTACACCTTC.

The gene calls are TRBV10-3 and TRBJ1-6; no clear D gene. The germline V gene encodes CDR1 ENHRY and CDR2 SYGVKD. The V end lost 0 bases, the J end lost 8 bases, and 11 bases lay between the germline ends. This CDR3 is 15 amino acids long. CDR3 region: CAISESPTVDSPLHF. CDR3 coding DNA: TGTGCCATCAGTGAGTCACCGACGGTGGATTCACCCCTCCACTTT.

This clonotype was observed a few times. The chain links TRBV10-3 to TRBJ2-7, with D unclear. There are 14 residues in the CDR3. V shed 2 bases and J shed 2 bases, with 10 bases lying between them. Germline V lookup: CDR1 ENHRY, CDR2 SYGVKD. This CDR3 is CAISEKNSPYEQYF. CDR3 coding DNA: TGTGCCATCAGTGAGAAGAATTCTCCCTACGAGCAGTACTTC.

Ten or more counts support this clonotype. The rearrangement joins TRBV29-1 to TRBJ1-4, with a possible D match to TRBD1 (5 bases). CDR1 SQVTM and CDR2 ANQGSEA come from the germline V gene. This CDR3 spans 14 amino acids. Between the trimmed V and J ends, which lost 3 bases and 7 bases, there was a span of 15 bases. The DNA for the CDR3 is TGCAGCGTTGACTTGGTTCAGGGAAGTGAAAAACTGTTTTTT. Its translation: CSVDLVQGSEKLFF. The full variable domain, rest sourced from reference TRBV29-1 and TRBJ1-4, is SAVISQKPSRDICQRGTSLTIQCQVDSQVTMMFWYRQQPGQSLTLIATANQGSEATYESGFVIDKFPISRPNLTFSTLTVSNMSPEDSSIYLCSVDLVQGSEKLFFGSGTQLSVL.

Details on this clonotype: With a much larger clone just one base away, this may be a read error. J is TRBJ1-2 and V is TRBV11-2, with D tentatively TRBD1 (5 bases). Trimming shortened V by 8 bases and J by 3 bases, and 19 bases separated the two germline ends. CDR1 and CDR2 from the germline V gene are SGHAT and FQNNGV. The CDR3 loop spans 15 amino acids. The CDR3 region is CASGPARGGDYGYTF. In DNA form, the CDR3 reads TGTGCCAGCGGCCCCGCGCGCGGGGGTGACTATGGCTACACCTTC.

This chain uses TRBV10-2 with TRBJ1-3; D remains unclear. CDR1 WSHSY and CDR2 SAAADI come from the germline V gene. The CDR3 totals 14 residues. V was shortened by 6 bases and J by 10 bases, with 19 bases between the two germline ends. This CDR3 reads CASSDAPRLPTIYF. Here the CDR3 DNA reads TGCGCCAGCAGCGACGCACCGAGGCTACCAACCATATATTTT.

The chain combines TRBV20-1 with TRBJ1-2; possibly TRBD1 for D (5 bases). Germline V gene lookup returns CDR1 DFQATT and CDR2 SNEGSKA (reference sequence). This CDR3 contains 14 residues. Trimming pared 0 bases from V and 7 bases from J, leaving 15 bases between. The CDR3, as DNA: TGCAGTGCTAGAGACGGACAAGCGGCTAGTGGCTACACCTTC. It encodes CSARDGQAASGYTF.

At least ten counts were recorded for this clonotype. This chain links TRBV7-8 with TRBJ1-5, with D unresolved. The CDR3 spans 14 residues. V gave up 0 bases and J gave up 1 base, with 4 bases separating them. Germline loops: CDR1 SGHVS, CDR2 FQNEAQ. CDR3 sequence reads: CASSLAVSNQPQHF. The CDR3 DNA sequence: TGTGCCAGCAGCTTAGCGGTCAGCAATCAGCCCCAGCATTTT.

In the case of this clonotype: This may be a read error: a much more frequent sequence differs by one nucleotide. The chain carries TRBV11-1 and TRBJ2-7, with a possible D match to TRBD2 (6 bases). The CDR3 consists of 14 residues. CDR1 and CDR2 from the germline V gene are SGHAT and FQDESV (reference sequence). The germline V and J ends were trimmed by 2 bases and 2 bases, with 10 bases remaining between them. The CDR3 loop is CASSLTTRTYEQYF. DNA for the CDR3: TGTGCCAGCAGCTTAACGACTAGGACCTACGAGCAGTACTTC. The full variable domain, in which reference TRBV11-1 and TRBJ2-7 provide the parts outside the CDR3, is EAEVAQSPRYKITEKSQAVAFWCDPISGHATLYWYRQILGQGPELLVQFQDESVVDDSQLPKDRFSAERLKGVDSTLKIQPAELGDSAMYLCASSLTTRTYEQYFGPGTRLTVT.

The V and J genes are TRBV6-5 and TRBJ2-7; TRBD2 aligns across 7 bases. Germline CDR1 is MNHEY and CDR2 is SVGAGI. Trimming removed 11 bases from V and 3 bases from J; junction bases left unmatched: 10. The CDR3 contains 13 residues. CDR3 nucleotides: TGTGCCTGCTCCCCTAGCGGCCTCTACGAGCAGTACTTC. Its translation is CACSPSGLYEQYF.

The V and J genes are TRBV7-9 and TRBJ1-4, with D possibly matching TRBD1 (5 bases). The germline V gene has CDR1 SEHNR and CDR2 FQNEAQ (reference sequence). There are 15 residues in the CDR3. Trimming removed 1 base from V and 7 bases from J, with 13 bases in between. CDR3 region: CASSLGTSNTEKLFF. CDR3 coding DNA: TGTGCCAGCAGCTTAGGGACATCCAATACTGAAAAACTGTTTTTT.

The sample holds many counts of this clonotype. The rearrangement links TRBV7-8 to TRBJ2-5; D might be TRBD1 (6 bases). CDR3 length: 14 amino acids. V dropped 6 bases and J dropped 3 bases, with 14 bases sitting between them. Germline V gene sequence: CDR1 SGHVS, CDR2 FQNEAQ. The CDR3 nucleotides read TGTGCCAGCAGTTATTGGGGACAAGAAGAGACCCAGTACTTC. Translated, it gives CASSYWGQEETQYF.

This clonotype was seen ten or more times. The J gene is TRBJ1-2, the V gene TRBV10-1; no definite D call. The CDR3 is 12 residues long. V was pared by 3 bases and J by 1 base, with 3 bases between. Looked up from germline, CDR1 is WNHNN and CDR2 is SYGVQD (reference sequence). The CDR3, as DNA: TGCGCCAGCAGTGACAGTAACTATGGCTACACCTTC. This encodes CASSDSNYGYTF.

This chain connects TRBV7-2 to TRBJ2-7; 10 bases map to TRBD2. Unmatched junction bases numbered 5, after V lost 6 bases and J lost 3 bases. There are 14 residues in the CDR3. Germline assignment: CDR1 SGHTA and CDR2 FQGNSA. The DNA for the CDR3 is TGTGCCAGCAGTCTAGCGGGAGTCAACTACGAGCAGTACTTC. Translation: CASSLAGVNYEQYF.